The 22 T cell receptor beta chains in this list originate from one sample, sequenced in a study of T cell responses to AZD1222 COVID-19 vaccine. The method was immunoSEQ multiplex PCR; TCRdb's version includes in-frame clones alone and lacks a portion of them. The sample consists of about 99,000 clones, over 75% of them appearing once. The source material was peripheral blood, sampled on day 0 of AZD1222 vaccination. Receptors originate from an adult in good health.

The V gene is TRBV18, the J gene TRBJ1-1; D remains unclear. The CDR3 is 13 residues long. Trimming removed 0 bases from V and 4 bases from J, with 6 bases in between. The germline CDR1 and CDR2 sequences are KGHSH and LQKENI. CDR3: CASSPPVGTEAFF. CDR3 bases: TGTGCCAGCTCACCACCAGTAGGCACTGAAGCTTTCTTT.

This sequence joins TRBV4-1 and TRBJ2-2; 7 bases align to TRBD2. The CDR3 loop spans 17 amino acids. The germline gives CDR1 MGHRA, CDR2 YSYEKL. V was pared by 0 bases and J by 4 bases, with 8 bases of the junction left unmatched. The CDR3 sequence is CASSQDRGRASTGELFF. As DNA, the CDR3 is TGCGCCAGCAGCCAAGATCGGGGGAGGGCGAGCACCGGGGAGCTGTTTTTT.

The rearrangement links TRBV18 to TRBJ2-1, with a possible D match to TRBD2 (5 bases). CDR1 and CDR2 (germline): KGHSH, LQKENI. V was pared by 3 bases and J by 14 bases, with 14 bases between. The CDR3 loop spans 12 amino acids. CDR3 in amino acids: CASSPYAEGEFF. As DNA, the CDR3 is TGTGCCAGCTCACCCTACGCAGAGGGAGAGTTCTTC.

This clone was found once. The genes are TRBV11-3 and TRBJ2-1; D gene unclear. The CDR3 extends over 12 amino acids. V gave up 2 bases and J gave up 8 bases, with 7 bases separating them. The germline CDR1 and CDR2 sequences are SGHNT and YENEEA. CDR3 sequence reads: CASSLTLDEQFF. The CDR3, as DNA: TGTGCCAGCAGCTTAACCCTGGATGAGCAGTTCTTC.

V and J are TRBV2 and TRBJ2-7, with 11 bases fitting TRBD1. Germline loops: CDR1 SNHLY, CDR2 FYNNEI. The CDR3 totals 15 residues. After removal of 4 bases from V and 6 bases from J, the junction contained 8 bases not matched to a gene. CDR3 coding DNA: TGTGCCAGCAGTGGTACGGGACAGGGGGTGGTCGAGCAGTACTTC. This encodes CASSGTGQGVVEQYF.

This clone occurred once. The chain couples TRBV7-6 to TRBJ1-1; no reliable D call. CDR1 and CDR2 (germline): SGHVS, FNYEAQ. Trimming took off 4 bases at V and 2 bases at J, with 17 bases between the two ends. The CDR3 sequence is 16 residues long. CDR3 sequence: CASSSGRMAQNTEAFF. The CDR3 region has the DNA TGTGCCAGCAGCTCGGGTCGTATGGCCCAAAACACTGAAGCTTTCTTT.

The genes are TRBV18 and TRBJ2-7, with D tentatively TRBD2 (6 bases). The CDR3 spans 15 residues. Per germline, CDR1 KGHSH and CDR2 LQKENI. Trimming took off 4 bases at V and 11 bases at J, with 24 bases between the two ends. CDR3 sequence (DNA): TGTGCCAGCTCACTCACCTCCGGGAGTGATAAACGAAAGTACTTC. This sequence encodes CASSLTSGSDKRKYF.

The chain is built from TRBV27 and TRBJ2-1, with D possibly being TRBD1 (6 bases). CDR3 length equals 14 residues. Trimming left V 5 bases short and J 6 bases short, with 14 bases between. The germline V gene encodes CDR1 MNHEY and CDR2 SMNVEV (reference sequence). This chain's CDR3 is CASSPRTDPNEQFF. Written as DNA, the CDR3 is TGTGCCAGCAGTCCTCGGACAGACCCCAATGAGCAGTTCTTC.

This clone was counted a single time. The CDR3 region has the DNA TGTGCCAGCAGGTTTAGCGGGAAGTACGAGCAGTACTTC. Its translation is CASRFSGKYEQYF. V is TRBV6-5 and J is TRBJ2-7; TRBD2 matches 8 bases. The CDR3 loop spans 13 amino acids. Losses at the gene ends were 6 bases for V and 4 bases for J; bases not matched to a gene: 5. Germline V CDR1 and CDR2: MNHEY, SVGAGI.

The chain uses TRBV3-1 (or the pseudogene TRBV3-2) and TRBJ1-2; D unresolved. CDR3 length equals 14 residues. Trimming took 9 bases from V and 3 from J, leaving 17 bases between them. Germline CDR1 reads LGHDT; CDR2 reads YNNKEL (reference sequence). The CDR3 sequence: CASIPWWQHYGYTF. CDR3 in DNA: TGTGCCAGTATCCCTTGGTGGCAGCACTATGGCTACACCTTC.

This clone has a single count. The rearrangement joins TRBV1 to TRBJ2-7. TRBV1 is a recognized pseudogene. CDR3 length equals 11 residues. Written as DNA, the CDR3 is TGCACCAGCAGCCTAGTGGGCGAGCAGTACTTC. It translates to CTSSLVGEQYF.

The V and J genes are TRBV6-2 or TRBV6-3 and TRBJ2-1, with a tentative D call TRBD1 (5 bases). Germline V gene data show CDR1 as MNHEY and CDR2 as SVGEGT. Deletions cut 0 bases from V and 0 bases from J, with 9 bases between. This CDR3 has 16 residues. CDR3 amino acids: CASSYSKGLSYNEQFF. The DNA for the CDR3 is TGTGCCAGCAGTTACTCGAAGGGGCTCTCCTACAATGAGCAGTTCTTC.

The CDR3 bases are TGTGCCAGCAGCCTATTACTTTCCGGTGGACTGTTTTTT. This gives the protein CASSLLLSGGLFF. V and J are TRBV28 and TRBJ1-4; D remains unclear. Germline V gene data show CDR1 as MDHEN and CDR2 as SYDVKM. This CDR3 is built from 13 residues. With 6 bases removed from V and 13 bases from J, the gap between germline ends came to 18 bases.

This clone was recorded only once. The chain combines TRBV6-5 with TRBJ2-2; 7 nucleotides match TRBD1. The J segment lost 6 bases and the V segment lost 5 bases, leaving 6 bases of the junction unmatched. The CDR3 covers 14 residues. The germline gives CDR1 MNHEY, CDR2 SVGAGI. Here the CDR3 DNA reads TGTGCCAGCAGTAATAGACAGGGCGCCGGGGAGCTGTTTTTT. Encoded protein: CASSNRQGAGELFF.

The chain joins TRBV3-1 (or the pseudogene TRBV3-2) to TRBJ2-1; possible D gene TRBD1, 5 bases. V was pared by 2 bases and J by 9 bases, with 14 bases between. The CDR3 consists of 14 residues. Germline loops: CDR1 LGHDT, CDR2 YNNKEL (reference sequence). In DNA form, the CDR3 reads TGTGCCAGCAGCCAACTCTTAGACAGAACTGAGCAGTTCTTC. This encodes CASSQLLDRTEQFF.

J is TRBJ2-2 and V is TRBV5-1, with D perhaps TRBD2 (5 bases). V was trimmed by 0 bases and J by 4 bases, leaving 10 bases between them. The CDR3 covers 15 residues. Per germline, CDR1 SGHRS and CDR2 YFSETQ. CDR3 amino acids: CASSLGASFTGELFF. The CDR3 DNA sequence: TGCGCCAGCAGCTTGGGGGCTAGCTTCACCGGGGAGCTGTTTTTT.

The chain links TRBV19 to TRBJ1-5; the D is unclear. The germline V gene has CDR1 LNHDA and CDR2 SQIVND (reference sequence). Trimming pared 5 bases from V and 2 bases from J, leaving 4 bases between. The CDR3 totals 12 residues. Here the CDR3 reads CASSLRNQPQHF. The CDR3 region has the DNA TGTGCCAGTAGTCTCCGCAATCAGCCCCAGCATTTT.

The V gene is TRBV14, the J gene TRBJ1-1; 7 bases match TRBD1. CDR3 length: 14 amino acids. The ends lost 3 bases at V and 3 bases at J; junction bases unmatched: 4. CDR1 is SGHDN, CDR2 FVKESK, per germline. Here the CDR3 reads CASSHDDRDTEAFF. The CDR3 DNA sequence: TGTGCCAGCAGCCATGATGACAGGGACACTGAAGCTTTCTTT.

This chain connects TRBV6-4 to TRBJ2-3, with 10 bases that match TRBD2. Unmatched junction bases numbered 4, after V lost 3 bases and J lost 4 bases. The CDR3 runs to 15 residues. Germline V CDR1 and CDR2: MRHNA, SNTAGT. CDR3 nucleotides: TGTGCCAGCAGTGAGCTAGCGGGAGAATCAGATACGCAGTATTTT. Its protein product is CASSELAGESDTQYF.

This clone has ten or more counts. CDR3 DNA sequence: TGCGCCAGCAGTGAGCAGAGCTCCTATAATTCACCCCTCCACTTT. Amino acids: CASSEQSSYNSPLHF. J is TRBJ1-6 and V is TRBV10-2; D is uncertain. The V and J ends lost 2 bases and 0 bases respectively, with 5 bases between them. Germline lookup yields CDR1 WSHSY and CDR2 SAAADI. The CDR3 runs 15 residues.

The CDR3 sequence: CASSPASGTNNEQFF. In DNA form, the CDR3 reads TGCGCCAGCAGCCCAGCTAGCGGTACCAACAATGAGCAGTTCTTC. This chain connects TRBV5-1 to TRBJ2-1; 7 nucleotides match TRBD2. Losses at the gene ends were 4 bases for V and 5 bases for J; bases not matched to a gene: 9. Germline V CDR1 and CDR2: SGHRS, YFSETQ. The CDR3 is 15 amino acids.

The rearrangement links TRBV6-2 or TRBV6-3 to TRBJ1-5, with 8 bases fitting TRBD1. The CDR3 loop spans 16 amino acids. Per germline, CDR1 MNHEY and CDR2 SVGEGT. With V trimmed by 5 bases and J by 4 bases, 10 bases remained unmatched. CDR3 bases: TGTGCCAGCAGTCTACCGGGACAGGCGTTAAATCAGCCCCAGCATTTT. It translates to CASSLPGQALNQPQHF.